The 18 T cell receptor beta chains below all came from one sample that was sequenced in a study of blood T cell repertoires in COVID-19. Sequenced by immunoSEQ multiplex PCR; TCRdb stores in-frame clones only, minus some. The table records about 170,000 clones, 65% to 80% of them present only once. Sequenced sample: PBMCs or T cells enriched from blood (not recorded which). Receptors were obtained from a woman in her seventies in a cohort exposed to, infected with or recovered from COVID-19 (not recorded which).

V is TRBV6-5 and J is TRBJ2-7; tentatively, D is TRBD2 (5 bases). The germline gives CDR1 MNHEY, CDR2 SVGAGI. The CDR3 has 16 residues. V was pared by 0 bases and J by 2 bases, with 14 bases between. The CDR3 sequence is CASSYSGRRLTYEQYF. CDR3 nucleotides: TGTGCCAGCAGTTACTCGGGCAGGAGGCTTACCTACGAGCAGTACTTC.

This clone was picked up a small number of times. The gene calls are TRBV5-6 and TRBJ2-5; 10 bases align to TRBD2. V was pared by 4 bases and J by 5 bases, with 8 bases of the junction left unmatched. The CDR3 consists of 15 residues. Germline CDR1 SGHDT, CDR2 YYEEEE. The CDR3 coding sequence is TGTGCCAGCAGCCTGACTAGCGGGTCTTCCGAGACCCAGTACTTC. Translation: CASSLTSGSSETQYF.

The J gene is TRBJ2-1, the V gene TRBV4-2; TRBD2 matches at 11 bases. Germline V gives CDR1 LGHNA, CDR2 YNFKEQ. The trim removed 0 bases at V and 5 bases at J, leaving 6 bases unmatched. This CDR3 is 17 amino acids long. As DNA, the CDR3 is TGTGCCAGCAGCCAAGATCGTAGCGGGAGGGTCCACAATGAGCAGTTCTTC. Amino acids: CASSQDRSGRVHNEQFF.

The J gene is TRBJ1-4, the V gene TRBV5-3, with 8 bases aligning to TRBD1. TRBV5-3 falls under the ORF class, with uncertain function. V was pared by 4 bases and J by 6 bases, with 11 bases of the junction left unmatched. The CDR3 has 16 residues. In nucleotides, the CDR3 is TGTGCCAGAAGCCAAGGAGAGGACAGGGTAGATGAAAAACTGTTTTTT. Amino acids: CARSQGEDRVDEKLFF.

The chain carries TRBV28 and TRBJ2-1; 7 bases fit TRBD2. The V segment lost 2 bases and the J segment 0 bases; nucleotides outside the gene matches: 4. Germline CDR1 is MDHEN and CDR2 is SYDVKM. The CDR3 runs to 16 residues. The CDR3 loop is CASSLVTSASYNEQFF. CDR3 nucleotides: TGTGCCAGCAGTTTAGTTACTAGCGCCTCCTACAATGAGCAGTTCTTC.

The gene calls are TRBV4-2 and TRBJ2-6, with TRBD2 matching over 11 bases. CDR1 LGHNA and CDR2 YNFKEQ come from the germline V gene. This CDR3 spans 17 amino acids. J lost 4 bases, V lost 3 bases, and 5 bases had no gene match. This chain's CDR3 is CASSQLAGGSGANVLTF. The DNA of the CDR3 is TGTGCCAGCAGCCAGCTAGCGGGAGGTTCCGGGGCCAACGTCCTGACTTTC.

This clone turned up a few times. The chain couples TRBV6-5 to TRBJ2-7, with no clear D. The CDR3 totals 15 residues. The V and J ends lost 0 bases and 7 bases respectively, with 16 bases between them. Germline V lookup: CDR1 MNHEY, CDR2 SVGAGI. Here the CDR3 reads CASSYSIMRRAEQYF. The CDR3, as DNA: TGTGCCAGCAGTTACTCCATAATGAGGAGAGCGGAGCAGTACTTC.

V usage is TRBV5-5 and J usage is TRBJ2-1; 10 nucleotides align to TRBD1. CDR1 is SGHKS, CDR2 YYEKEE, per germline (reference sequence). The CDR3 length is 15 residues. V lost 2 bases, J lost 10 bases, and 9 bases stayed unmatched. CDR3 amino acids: CASSLHGTGEGEQFF. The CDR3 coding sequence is TGTGCCAGCAGCTTACATGGGACAGGGGAAGGCGAGCAGTTCTTC.

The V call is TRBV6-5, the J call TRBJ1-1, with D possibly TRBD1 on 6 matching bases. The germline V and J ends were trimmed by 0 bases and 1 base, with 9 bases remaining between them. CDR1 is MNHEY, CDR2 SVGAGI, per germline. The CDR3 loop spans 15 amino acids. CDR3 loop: CASSYSKGENTEAFF. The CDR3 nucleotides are TGTGCCAGCAGTTACTCGAAGGGGGAGAACACTGAAGCTTTCTTT.

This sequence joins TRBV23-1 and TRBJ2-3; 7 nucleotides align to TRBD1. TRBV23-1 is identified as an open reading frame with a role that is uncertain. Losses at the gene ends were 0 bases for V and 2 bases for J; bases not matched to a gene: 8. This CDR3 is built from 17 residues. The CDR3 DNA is TGCGCCAGCAGTCAATCAGTGGGGACAGTTAACACAGATACGCAGTATTTT. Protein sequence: CASSQSVGTVNTDTQYF.

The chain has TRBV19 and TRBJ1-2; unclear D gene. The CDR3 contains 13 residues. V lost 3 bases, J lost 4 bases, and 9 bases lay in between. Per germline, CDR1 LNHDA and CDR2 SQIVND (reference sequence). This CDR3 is CASSMHRGYGYTF. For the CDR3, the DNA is TGTGCCAGTAGTATGCACCGAGGCTATGGCTACACCTTC.

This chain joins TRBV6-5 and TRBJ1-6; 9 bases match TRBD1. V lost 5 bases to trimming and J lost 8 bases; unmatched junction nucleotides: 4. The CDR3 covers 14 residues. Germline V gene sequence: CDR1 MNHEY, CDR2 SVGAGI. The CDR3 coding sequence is TGTGCCAGCAGTCTGGACAGGGGAGATTCACCCCTCCACTTT. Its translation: CASSLDRGDSPLHF.

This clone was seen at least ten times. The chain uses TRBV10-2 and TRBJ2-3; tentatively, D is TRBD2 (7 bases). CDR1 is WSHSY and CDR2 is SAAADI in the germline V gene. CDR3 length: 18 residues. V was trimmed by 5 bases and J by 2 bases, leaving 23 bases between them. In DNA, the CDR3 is TGCGCCAGCAGTAATAGCGGGCGAAAGGGGGGGGACACAGATACGCAGTATTTT. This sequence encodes CASSNSGRKGGDTDTQYF.

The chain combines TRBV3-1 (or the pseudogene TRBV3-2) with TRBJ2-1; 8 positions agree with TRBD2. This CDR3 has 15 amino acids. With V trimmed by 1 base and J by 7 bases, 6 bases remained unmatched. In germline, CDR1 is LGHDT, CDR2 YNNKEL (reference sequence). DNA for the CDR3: TGTGCCAGCAGCCAAGCCTTACTAGCGGCGAATGAGCAGTTCTTC. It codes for CASSQALLAANEQFF.

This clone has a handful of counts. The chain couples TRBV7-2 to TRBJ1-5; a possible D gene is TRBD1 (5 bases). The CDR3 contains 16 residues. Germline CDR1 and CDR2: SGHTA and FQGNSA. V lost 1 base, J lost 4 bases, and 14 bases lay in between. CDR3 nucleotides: TGTGCCAGCAGCTTAGGGGGGGGTCAAATTAATCAGCCCCAGCATTTT. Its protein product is CASSLGGGQINQPQHF.

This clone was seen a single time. As DNA, the CDR3 is TGTGCCAGCAGTGATAACAGGAGTGGTCAGCCCCAGCATTTT. Translated, it gives CASSDNRSGQPQHF. The chain recombines TRBV28 with TRBJ1-5; a possible D gene is TRBD1 (5 bases). The CDR3 extends over 14 amino acids. Germline lookup yields CDR1 MDHEN and CDR2 SYDVKM. V lost 5 bases to trimming and J lost 6 bases, with 14 bases between them.

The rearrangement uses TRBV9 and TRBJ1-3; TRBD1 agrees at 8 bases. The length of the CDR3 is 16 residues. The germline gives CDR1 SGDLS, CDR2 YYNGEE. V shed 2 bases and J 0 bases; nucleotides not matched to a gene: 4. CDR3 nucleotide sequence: TGTGCCAGCAGCGTGGACAGGGTTACCTCTGGAAACACCATATATTTT. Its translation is CASSVDRVTSGNTIYF.

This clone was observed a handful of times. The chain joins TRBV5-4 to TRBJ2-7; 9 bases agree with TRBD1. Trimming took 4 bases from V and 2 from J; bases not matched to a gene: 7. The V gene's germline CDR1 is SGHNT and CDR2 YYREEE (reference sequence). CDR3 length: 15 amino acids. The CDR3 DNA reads TGTGCCAGCAGCCTTATGACAGGGGGAACCTACGAGCAGTACTTC. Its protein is CASSLMTGGTYEQYF.